This entry lists 2 T cell receptor beta chains sequenced from one sample in a study of OX40 agonist ivuxolimab in advanced cancers. Profiled with immunoSEQ multiplex PCR; TCRdb holds only in-frame clones, not every one. The sample records approximately 37,000 clones, 65% to 90% being singletons. The material was CD4+ or CD8+ T cells sorted from blood, obtained in a trial of the OX40 agonist ivuxolimab. The receptor source for this set is an adult with an advanced solid tumor such as melanoma, head and neck, liver or kidney cancer.

CDR3 coding DNA: TGTGCCAGCAGCCCCCCGGGACTAGCGGGGTTCAATGAGCAGTTCTTC. This gives the protein CASSPPGLAGFNEQFF. The chain links TRBV5-4 to TRBJ2-1; TRBD2 agrees at 13 bases. Looked up from germline, CDR1 is SGHNT and CDR2 is YYREEE (reference sequence). V lost 4 bases, J lost 6 bases, and 7 bases stayed unmatched. The CDR3 length is 16 residues.

This rearrangement joins TRBV7-3 to TRBJ2-1, with D possibly matching TRBD1 (5 bases). The V end was cut by 1 base, the J end by 9 bases, with 16 bases between. The CDR3 totals 15 residues. Per the germline V gene, CDR1 is SGHTA and CDR2 is FQGTGA. CDR3 residues: CASSLMAGYMGEQFF. The CDR3, as DNA: TGTGCCAGCAGCTTAATGGCAGGGTATATGGGTGAGCAGTTCTTC.